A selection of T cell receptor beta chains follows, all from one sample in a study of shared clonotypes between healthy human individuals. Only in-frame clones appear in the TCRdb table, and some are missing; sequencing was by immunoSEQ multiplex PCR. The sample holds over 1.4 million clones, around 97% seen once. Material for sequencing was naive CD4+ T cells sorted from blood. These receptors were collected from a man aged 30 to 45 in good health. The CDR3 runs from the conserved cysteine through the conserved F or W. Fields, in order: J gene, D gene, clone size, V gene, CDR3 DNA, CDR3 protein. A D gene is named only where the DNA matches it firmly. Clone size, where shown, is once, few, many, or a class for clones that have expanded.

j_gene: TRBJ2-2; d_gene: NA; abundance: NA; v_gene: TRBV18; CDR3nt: TGTGCCAGCTCACCGCTTACAGGGTCGCGCGACACCGGGGAGCTGTTTTTT; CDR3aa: CASSPLTGSRDTGELFF
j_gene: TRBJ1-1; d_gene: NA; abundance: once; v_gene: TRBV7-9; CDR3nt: TGTGCCAGCAAGCCAGGAGCTTTCTTT; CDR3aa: CASKPGAFF
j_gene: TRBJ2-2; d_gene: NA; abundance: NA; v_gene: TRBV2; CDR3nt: TGTGCCAGCAGTGACCATACCAGGGGCAGCGGGGAGCTGTTTTTT; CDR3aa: CASSDHTRGSGELFF
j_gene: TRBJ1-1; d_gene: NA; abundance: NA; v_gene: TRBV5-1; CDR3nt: TGCGCCAGCAGCTTGTTCCAGGCGAACACTGAAGCTTTCTTT; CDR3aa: CASSLFQANTEAFF
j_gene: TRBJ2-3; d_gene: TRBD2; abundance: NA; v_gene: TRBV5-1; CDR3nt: TGCGCCAGCAGCAACCCTAGCGGGAGGGCTTATGCAGATACGCAGTATTTT; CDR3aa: CASSNPSGRAYADTQYF
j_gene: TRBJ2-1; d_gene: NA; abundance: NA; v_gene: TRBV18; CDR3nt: TGTGCCACCACAGAGCGGGTAACGCTCAATGAGCAGTTCTTC; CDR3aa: CATTERVTLNEQFF
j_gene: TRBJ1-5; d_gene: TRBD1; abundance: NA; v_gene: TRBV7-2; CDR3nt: TGTGCCAGCAGCTTACGACAGGGAAGTCAGCCCCAGCATTTT; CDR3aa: CASSLRQGSQPQHF
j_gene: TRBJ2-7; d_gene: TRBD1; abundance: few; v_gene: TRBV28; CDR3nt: TGTGCCAGCAGTTTATCGGACAGGGGGCACGAGCAGTACTTC; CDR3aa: CASSLSDRGHEQYF
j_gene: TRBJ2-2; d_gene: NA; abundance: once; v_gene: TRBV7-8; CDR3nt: TGTGCCAGCAGCCCCGGGGGGCAGACCGGGGAGCTGTTTTTT; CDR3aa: CASSPGGQTGELFF
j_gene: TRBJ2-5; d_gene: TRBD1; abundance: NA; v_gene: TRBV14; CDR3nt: TGTGCCAGCAGCCAAGTAAACCTTCGCTGGGACAGGCAAGAGACCCAGTACTTC; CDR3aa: CASSQVNLRWDRQETQYF
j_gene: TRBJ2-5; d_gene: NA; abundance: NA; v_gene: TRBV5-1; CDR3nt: TGCGCCAGCAGCTGGGATAGGGAGACCCAGTACTTC; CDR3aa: CASSWDRETQYF
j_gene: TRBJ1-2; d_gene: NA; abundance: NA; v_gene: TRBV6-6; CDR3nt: TGTGCCAGCAGTTACAGCTTATCGGGGGTTTATGGCTACACCTTC; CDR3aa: CASSYSLSGVYGYTF
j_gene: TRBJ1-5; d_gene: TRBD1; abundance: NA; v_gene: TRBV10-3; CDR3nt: TGTGCCATAAAACAGGGGAATCAGCCCCAGCATTTT; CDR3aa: CAIKQGNQPQHF
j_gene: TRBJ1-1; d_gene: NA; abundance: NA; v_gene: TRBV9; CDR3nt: TGTGCCAGCAGCGTAGAACAGATCGAAGGTGAAGCTTTCTTT; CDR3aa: CASSVEQIEGEAFF
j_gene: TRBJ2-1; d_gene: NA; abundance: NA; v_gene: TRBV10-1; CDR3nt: TGCGCCAGCAGTGACCGGCCGCTCCCGCGTACCTACAATGAGCAGTTCTTC; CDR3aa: CASSDRPLPRTYNEQFF
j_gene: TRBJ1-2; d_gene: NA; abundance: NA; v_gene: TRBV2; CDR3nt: TGTGCCAGCATTCCGGATAACTATGGCTACACCTTC; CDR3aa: CASIPDNYGYTF
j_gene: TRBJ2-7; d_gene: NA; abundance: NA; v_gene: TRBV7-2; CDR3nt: TGTGCCAGCAGCTCCGGGCCTCCCTCGCTCTACGAGCAGTACTTC; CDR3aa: CASSSGPPSLYEQYF
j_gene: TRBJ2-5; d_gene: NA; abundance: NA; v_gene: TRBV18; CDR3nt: TGTGCCAGCTCACCCAAAGTAGTACAAGAGACCCAGTACTTC; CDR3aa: CASSPKVVQETQYF
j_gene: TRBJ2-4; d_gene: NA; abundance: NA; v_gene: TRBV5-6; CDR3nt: TGTGCCAGCAGCTTGAGGGTCCAGGTTCTAGTCAAAAACATTCAGTACTTC; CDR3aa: CASSLRVQVLVKNIQYF
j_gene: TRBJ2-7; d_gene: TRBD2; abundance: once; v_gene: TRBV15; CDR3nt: TGTGCCACCAGCAGAAGGGAGGGCCTGTACGAGCAGTACTTC; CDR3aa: CATSRREGLYEQYF
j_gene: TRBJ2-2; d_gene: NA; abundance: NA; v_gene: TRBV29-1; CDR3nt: TGCAGCGTCGGGGATACGTTGAGCACCGGGGAGCTGTTTTTT; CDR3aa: CSVGDTLSTGELFF
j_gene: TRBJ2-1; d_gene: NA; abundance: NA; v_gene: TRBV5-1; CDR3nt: TGCGCCAGCAGCTTGGAACTAGGTTTCAATGAGCAGTTCTTC; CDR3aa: CASSLELGFNEQFF